This TCR beta chain comes out of a study of blood T cell repertoires in COVID-19. CDR1 KGHDR and CDR2 SFDVKD come from the germline V gene. The CDR3 is made up of 15 amino acids. Unmatched junction bases numbered 11, after V lost 7 bases and J lost 7 bases. The table came from immunoSEQ multiplex PCR; TCRdb's copy has only in-frame clones and leaves some out. The sample shows over 300,000 clones, 89% of them seen only once. The sequencing input was peripheral blood. The sequence was collected from a man aged 35 to 55 with acute or convalescent COVID-19. V gene TRBV24-1 combines with J gene TRBJ2-1; TRBD1 matches 8 bases. CDR3 coding DNA: TGTGCCACCAGCCCCGGGACAGGTAGCCGAAATGAGCAGTTCTTC. Its translation is CATSPGTGSRNEQFF.